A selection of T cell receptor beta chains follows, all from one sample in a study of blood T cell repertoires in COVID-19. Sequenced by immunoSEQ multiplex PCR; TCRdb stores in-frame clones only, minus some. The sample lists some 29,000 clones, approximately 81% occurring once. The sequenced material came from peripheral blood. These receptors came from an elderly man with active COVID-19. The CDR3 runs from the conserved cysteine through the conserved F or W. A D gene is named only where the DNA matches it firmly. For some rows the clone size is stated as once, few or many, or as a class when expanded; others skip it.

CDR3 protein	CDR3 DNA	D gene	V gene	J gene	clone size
CASSQLPGQGLNEQYF	TGCGCCAGCAGCCAACTTCCGGGACAGGGGTTGAACGAGCAGTACTTC	TRBD1	TRBV5-1	TRBJ2-7	-
CASSLDRVPSTDTQYF	TGTGCCAGCAGCTTAGATCGGGTTCCTAGCACAGATACGCAGTATTTT	-	TRBV11-2	TRBJ2-3	-
CSVDPGGADTQYF	TGCAGCGTTGATCCGGGGGGGGCAGATACGCAGTATTTT	TRBD2	TRBV29-1	TRBJ2-3	-
CASSQRGWTAQETQYF	TGTGCCAGCAGCCAAAGGGGTTGGACAGCTCAAGAGACCCAGTACTTC	-	TRBV3-1/TRBV3-2	TRBJ2-5	once
CASSRQGKTNEKLFF	TGTGCCAGCAGCCGACAGGGCAAAACTAATGAAAAACTGTTTTTT	TRBD1	TRBV7-9	TRBJ1-4	-
CASSLDQGLETQYF	TGCGCCAGCAGCTTGGATCAGGGTTTGGAGACCCAGTACTTC	-	TRBV5-1	TRBJ2-5	-
CASSLGQVYEQYF	TGTGCCAGCAGCTTGGGACAGGTCTACGAGCAGTACTTC	TRBD1	TRBV11-2	TRBJ2-7	few
CASSGQEGREKLFF	TGTGCCAGCAGTGGGCAGGAGGGCAGGGAAAAACTGTTTTTT	-	TRBV25-1	TRBJ1-4	-
CATSRGYRGQLSEQYF	TGTGCCACCAGCAGGGGGTACAGGGGGCAGTTGAGTGAGCAGTACTTC	TRBD1	TRBV15	TRBJ2-7	-
CASSLRGQIQETQYF	TGTGCCAGCAGTTTGAGGGGACAGATACAAGAGACCCAGTACTTC	TRBD1	TRBV28	TRBJ2-5	-
CARSHRLAATYTQYF	TGTGCCAGAAGCCACAGACTAGCGGCAACATATACGCAGTATTTT	-	TRBV7-5	TRBJ2-3	few
CASSLGQVGTEAFF	TGCGCCAGCAGCTTGGGACAGGTTGGGACTGAAGCTTTCTTT	-	TRBV5-1	TRBJ1-1	-
CASSQSGTGYGYTF	TGCGCCAGCAGCCAGTCCGGGACAGGTTATGGCTACACCTTC	TRBD1	TRBV4-1	TRBJ1-2	-
CASSRDMGYTIYF	TGTGCCAGCAGTCGGGACATGGGATACACCATATATTTT	-	TRBV6-5	TRBJ1-3	-
CASSLPSYGYTF	TGTGCCAGCAGCTTGCCCAGCTATGGCTACACCTTC	-	TRBV5-6	TRBJ1-2	-
CASIAGTGNSYEQYF	TGTGCCAGCATAGCCGGGACAGGGAATTCCTACGAGCAGTACTTC	TRBD1	TRBV6-5	TRBJ2-7	-
CASSTSGGSTYEQYF	TGTGCCAGCAGCACAAGCGGGGGCTCAACCTACGAGCAGTACTTC	TRBD2	TRBV7-2	TRBJ2-7	-
CASSTVPGQGAGGYTF	TGTGCCAGCAGTACCGTCCCGGGACAGGGGGCGGGTGGCTACACCTTC	TRBD1	TRBV27	TRBJ1-2	-
CASSSLGTEAFF	TGTGCCAGCAGCTCGCTCGGCACTGAAGCTTTCTTT	-	TRBV7-9	TRBJ1-1	-
CASSSGPGDTYEQYF	TGTGCCAGCAGCTCTGGTCCGGGAGATACCTACGAGCAGTACTTC	-	TRBV7-3	TRBJ2-7	-
CASSSGPEKLFF	TGTGCCAGCAGTTCCGGTCCGGAAAAACTGTTTTTT	-	TRBV12-3/TRBV12-4	TRBJ1-4	-
CASSQKGQAPEAFF	TGTGCCAGCAGCCAAAAGGGACAGGCTCCTGAAGCTTTCTTT	TRBD1	TRBV4-2	TRBJ1-1	-